This T cell receptor (beta chain) stems from a study of a mutant IDH1 vaccine in newly diagnosed glioma. Using immunoSEQ multiplex PCR, the repertoire was profiled, and TCRdb retains in-frame clones only, with some absent. This table has tens of thousands of clones, about 79% appearing once. Noted time point: week 23, last vaccination. Topical imiquimod accompanied each vaccine dose, which consisted of 300 ug of mutant IDH1 20-mer peptide. Germline values: CDR1 LNHDA, CDR2 SQIVND (reference sequence). V lost 6 bases, J lost 4 bases, and 9 bases lay in between. The CDR3 sequence is 12 residues long. This clone appeared once. The antigen remains unidentified.

The sequencing used PBMCs, collected from a glioma patient whose treatment included an IDH1 peptide vaccine. The TCR originated in a woman in her forties with glioma. Some clones in this sample may be carry-over from other donors' samples. The rearrangement joins TRBV19 to TRBJ2-5; D uncertain. CDR3 coding DNA: TGTGCCAGTAGGCAGAGTGGAGAGACCCAGTACTTC. It specifies CASRQSGETQYF.